This T cell receptor (beta chain) was found in a study of technical replicates of blood from several donors. The data were produced by immunoSEQ multiplex PCR, yet TCRdb's version contains in-frame clones alone and is incomplete. The sample comprises roughly 80,000 clones, about 92% of which are singletons, and less than 0.5% rests with the top ten. The sample consisted of T cells isolated from PBMCs. The TCR sequence derives from a human donor in good health.

The DNA of the CDR3 is TGTGCCAGCAGCGCCTGGGGACTAGCGGGAGTTTCTGGGGCCAACGTCCTGACTTTC. Its protein is CASSAWGLAGVSGANVLTF. This chain links TRBV9 with TRBJ2-6; 14 bases match TRBD2. This CDR3 has 19 residues. Germline V gene lookup returns CDR1 SGDLS and CDR2 YYNGEE. The ends lost 3 bases at V and 1 base at J; junction bases unmatched: 6.